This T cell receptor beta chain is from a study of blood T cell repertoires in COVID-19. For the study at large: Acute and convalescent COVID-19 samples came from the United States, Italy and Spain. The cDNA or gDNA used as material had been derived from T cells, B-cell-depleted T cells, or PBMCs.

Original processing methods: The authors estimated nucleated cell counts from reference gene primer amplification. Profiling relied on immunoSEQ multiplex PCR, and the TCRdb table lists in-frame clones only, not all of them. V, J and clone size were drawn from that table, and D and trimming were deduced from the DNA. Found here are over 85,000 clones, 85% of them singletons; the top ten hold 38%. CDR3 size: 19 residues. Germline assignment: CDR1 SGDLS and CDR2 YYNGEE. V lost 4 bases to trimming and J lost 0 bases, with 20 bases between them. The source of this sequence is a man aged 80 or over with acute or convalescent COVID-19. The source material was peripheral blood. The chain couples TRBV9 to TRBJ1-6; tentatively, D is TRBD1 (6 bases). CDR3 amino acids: CASSPRGGAVSSYNSPLHF. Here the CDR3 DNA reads TGTGCCAGCAGCCCACGAGGGGGGGCGGTGAGCTCCTATAATTCACCCCTCCACTTT.